This T cell receptor (beta chain) was identified during a study of shared clonotypes between healthy human individuals. Findings and limits, study-wide: Only blood samples were collected, and tissue repertoires likely differ. Non-shared clonotypes were found to have lower generation probabilities than the clonotypes that were shared by all four of the sorted-subset donors. The diversity represented, both genetic and in exposure history, was limited by few donors.

Produced via immunoSEQ multiplex PCR; TCRdb's table is partial and in-frame only. The sample includes around 550,000 clones, approximately 95% of them seen just once. Details on this clone: Its antigen is undetermined.

Germline V gene data show CDR1 as SGHRS and CDR2 as YFSETQ. The CDR3 has 13 amino acids. Trimming took off 2 bases at V and 2 bases at J, with 5 bases between the two ends. This rearrangement joins TRBV5-1 to TRBJ1-3; D call uncertain. The origin of this receptor is a young woman in good health. Sequencing was performed on naive CD4+ T cells sorted from blood. Subset denoted: CD45RA+ positively selected. CDR3 DNA: TGCGCCAGCAGCTTCGACGCTGGAAACACCATATATTTT. Protein sequence: CASSFDAGNTIYF.